A selection of T cell receptor beta chains follows, all from one sample in a study of shared clonotypes between healthy human individuals. The assay was immunoSEQ multiplex PCR, and TCRdb's table has in-frame clones only and misses some. The sample yields 1.5 million to 2.5 million clones, approximately 94% seen once. The sequenced material came from naive CD8+ T cells sorted from blood. All receptors derive from a man younger than 30 in good health. Each CDR3 is given with its conserved first and last residue. D genes are given only for firm matches. Clone size is shown for a subset of rows, as once, few, many or a class of expanded clone.

V: TRBV5-4; size: -; J: TRBJ2-3; D: TRBD2; CDR3: CASSWGGLAATDTQYF; DNA: TGTGCCAGCAGCTGGGGGGGTTTAGCGGCCACAGATACGCAGTATTTT
V: TRBV28; size: -; J: TRBJ2-7; D: -; CDR3: CASRRGIYEQYF; DNA: TGTGCCAGCAGAAGGGGGATCTACGAGCAGTACTTC
V: TRBV5-1; size: -; J: TRBJ2-7; D: TRBD1; CDR3: CASSFDRGAVGEQYF; DNA: TGCGCCAGCAGCTTCGACAGGGGGGCAGTTGGCGAGCAGTACTTC
V: TRBV27; size: once; J: TRBJ2-7; D: -; CDR3: CASSLTGSFYEQYF; DNA: TGTGCCAGCAGTTTAACGGGAAGCTTCTACGAGCAGTACTTC
V: TRBV19; size: -; J: TRBJ2-7; D: -; CDR3: CASSIDLARSYEQYF; DNA: TGTGCCAGTAGTATAGACCTAGCGAGGTCCTACGAGCAGTACTTC
V: TRBV11-2; size: few; J: TRBJ2-7; D: TRBD1; CDR3: CASSPGTAYEQYF; DNA: TGTGCCAGCAGCCCGGGGACAGCCTACGAGCAGTACTTC
V: TRBV12-5; size: -; J: TRBJ2-7; D: -; CDR3: CASGLKRTPSYEQYF; DNA: TGTGCTAGTGGTTTGAAGCGAACTCCTTCCTACGAGCAGTACTTC
V: TRBV5-6; size: -; J: TRBJ2-5; D: -; CDR3: CASSPEADETQYF; DNA: TGTGCCAGCAGCCCCGAAGCTGACGAGACCCAGTACTTC
V: TRBV4-1; size: few; J: TRBJ1-2; D: TRBD1; CDR3: CASSPDRGRTYGYTF; DNA: TGCGCCAGCAGCCCCGACAGGGGGCGCACCTATGGCTACACCTTC
V: TRBV7-8; size: -; J: TRBJ2-1; D: -; CDR3: CASRPGVGPYNEQFF; DNA: TGTGCCAGCAGACCCGGGGTGGGTCCCTACAATGAGCAGTTCTTC
V: TRBV18; size: -; J: TRBJ2-5; D: -; CDR3: CASSHVDNQETQYF; DNA: TGTGCCAGCTCACATGTGGACAACCAAGAGACCCAGTACTTC
V: TRBV9; size: -; J: TRBJ1-2; D: -; CDR3: CASSGPTGSDGYTF; DNA: TGTGCCAGCAGCGGTCCGACAGGCTCGGATGGCTACACCTTC
V: TRBV4-1; size: once; J: TRBJ2-7; D: TRBD2; CDR3: CASSPGGTYEQYF; DNA: TGCGCCAGCAGCCCGGGGGGAACCTACGAGCAGTACTTC
V: TRBV30; size: -; J: TRBJ1-2; D: -; CDR3: CAWTPREGGDYGYTF; DNA: TGTGCCTGGACCCCCCGTGAGGGAGGGGACTATGGCTACACCTTC
V: TRBV5-4; size: -; J: TRBJ2-7; D: -; CDR3: CASSRPGELSSYEQYF; DNA: TGTGCCAGCAGCCGCCCGGGGGAGCTGAGCTCCTACGAGCAGTACTTC
V: TRBV27; size: -; J: TRBJ2-7; D: -; CDR3: CASNDGWDEQYF; DNA: TGTGCCAGCAACGACGGTTGGGACGAGCAGTACTTC
V: TRBV7-9; size: -; J: TRBJ2-3; D: TRBD2; CDR3: CASTPAVGGTDTQYF; DNA: TGTGCCAGCACCCCAGCGGTGGGGGGGACAGATACGCAGTATTTT
V: TRBV20-1; size: -; J: TRBJ2-7; D: -; CDR3: CGAPVGYEQYF; DNA: TGCGGAGCCCCGGTGGGGTACGAGCAGTACTTC
V: TRBV5-4; size: once; J: TRBJ2-3; D: -; CDR3: CASDRAGSTDTQYF; DNA: TGTGCCAGCGACCGGGCGGGAAGCACAGATACGCAGTATTTT
V: TRBV28; size: -; J: TRBJ1-2; D: TRBD1; CDR3: CASSLRTVAGGGDYGYTF; DNA: TGTGCCAGCAGTTTGCGGACCGTGGCAGGGGGCGGAGACTATGGCTACACCTTC
V: TRBV5-6; size: -; J: TRBJ1-5; D: -; CDR3: CASSLGAAAAGNQPQHF; DNA: TGTGCCAGCAGCTTGGGGGCGGCGGCAGCGGGCAATCAGCCCCAGCATTTT
V: TRBV18; size: -; J: TRBJ2-1; D: TRBD2; CDR3: CASSPPAGEGNEQFF; DNA: TGTGCCAGCTCACCACCGGCGGGAGAAGGCAATGAGCAGTTCTTC
V: TRBV27; size: -; J: TRBJ2-1; D: -; CDR3: CASSLSYGTGSYNEQFF; DNA: TGTGCCAGCAGTTTATCGTACGGGACGGGGTCCTACAATGAGCAGTTCTTC
V: TRBV6-5; size: few; J: TRBJ1-2; D: -; CDR3: CASSSNIGYGYTF; DNA: TGTGCCAGCAGCTCAAATATCGGCTATGGCTACACCTTC
V: TRBV4-1; size: -; J: TRBJ2-5; D: -; CDR3: CASSPGGRNQETQYF; DNA: TGCGCCAGCAGCCCCGGGGGCAGAAACCAAGAGACCCAGTACTTC
V: TRBV19; size: -; J: TRBJ1-1; D: -; CDR3: CASQDRSTTEAFF; DNA: TGTGCCAGTCAAGACAGGTCGACCACTGAAGCTTTCTTT
V: TRBV4-1; size: -; J: TRBJ2-7; D: TRBD1; CDR3: CASSPDRGVASYEQYF; DNA: TGCGCCAGCAGCCCCGACAGGGGAGTGGCCTCCTACGAGCAGTACTTC
V: TRBV5-1; size: -; J: TRBJ2-2; D: -; CDR3: CASSTGTTNTGELFF; DNA: TGCGCCAGCAGCACAGGGACAACAAACACCGGGGAGCTGTTTTTT
V: TRBV13; size: -; J: TRBJ1-1; D: -; CDR3: CASSPEDPLRSATEAFF; DNA: TGTGCCAGCAGCCCAGAGGATCCCTTAAGAAGTGCCACTGAAGCTTTCTTT
V: TRBV9; size: -; J: TRBJ2-3; D: TRBD2; CDR3: CASSAIDSGTDTQYF; DNA: TGTGCCAGCAGCGCCATAGATAGCGGGACAGATACGCAGTATTTT
V: TRBV5-1; size: -; J: TRBJ2-7; D: TRBD2; CDR3: CASSQRLAGVYEQYF; DNA: TGCGCCAGCAGCCAGCGACTAGCGGGGGTCTACGAGCAGTACTTC
V: TRBV6-1; size: -; J: TRBJ2-7; D: -; CDR3: CASDPTSSYEQYF; DNA: TGTGCCAGCGATCCAACCAGCTCCTACGAGCAGTACTTC
V: TRBV28; size: -; J: TRBJ1-1; D: -; CDR3: CASSFQTYGVTEAFF; DNA: TGTGCCAGCAGTTTCCAGACTTACGGGGTCACTGAAGCTTTCTTT
V: TRBV5-1; size: -; J: TRBJ2-2; D: TRBD2; CDR3: CASSLRLAGEGNTGELFF; DNA: TGCGCCAGCAGCTTGCGGCTAGCGGGAGAAGGGAACACCGGGGAGCTGTTTTTT
V: TRBV30; size: -; J: TRBJ2-3; D: -; CDR3: CAWSVLQTDTQYF; DNA: TGTGCCTGGAGTGTACTCCAAACAGATACGCAGTATTTT
V: TRBV9; size: -; J: TRBJ2-5; D: -; CDR3: CASSVTGQTNQETQYF; DNA: TGTGCCAGCAGCGTAACGGGTCAGACCAACCAAGAGACCCAGTACTTC